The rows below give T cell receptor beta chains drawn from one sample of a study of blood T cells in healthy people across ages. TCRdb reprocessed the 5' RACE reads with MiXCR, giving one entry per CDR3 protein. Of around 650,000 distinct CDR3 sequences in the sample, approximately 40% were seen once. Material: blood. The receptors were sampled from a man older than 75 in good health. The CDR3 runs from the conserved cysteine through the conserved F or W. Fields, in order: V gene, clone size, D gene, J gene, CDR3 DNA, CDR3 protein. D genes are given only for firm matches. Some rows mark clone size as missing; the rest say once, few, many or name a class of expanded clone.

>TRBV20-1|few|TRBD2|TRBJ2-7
TGCAGTGCTAGACAAACTAGCGGGAGAGGCCACGAGCAGTACTTC
CSARQTSGRGHEQYF
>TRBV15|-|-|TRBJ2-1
TGTGCCACCAGCAGAGAAGAGCGGGTGTTGAATGAGCAGTTCTTC
CATSREERVLNEQFF
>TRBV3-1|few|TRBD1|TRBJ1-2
TGTGCCAGCAGCCAGGCTACAGGGGTTACGACAGGCTACACCTTC
CASSQATGVTTGYTF
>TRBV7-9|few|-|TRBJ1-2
TGTGCCAGCAGCCCTACACCTTTCGGGACAACTAACTATGGCTACACCTTC
CASSPTPFGTTNYGYTF
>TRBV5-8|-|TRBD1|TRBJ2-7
TGTGCCAGCAGCTTCCGGGACAGGGAGAAGCAGTACTTC
CASSFRDREKQYF
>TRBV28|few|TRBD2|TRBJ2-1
TGTGCCAGCGGACTAGCGGGAATGAATGAGCAGTTCTTC
CASGLAGMNEQFF
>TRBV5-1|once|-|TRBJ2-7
TGCGCCTGCAGCTTGGACCCCACCACTGGCGAGCAGTACTTC
CACSLDPTTGEQYF
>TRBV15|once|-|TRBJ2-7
TGTGCCACCAGCGTGGGACGGGGTTATTACGAGCAGTACTTC
CATSVGRGYYEQYF
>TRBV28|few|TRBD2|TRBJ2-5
TGTGCCAGCAGTCAAACCGGGCGGGGGTCCGTGACCCAGTACTTC
CASSQTGRGSVTQYF
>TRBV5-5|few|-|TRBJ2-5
TGTGCCAGCAGCTCACCCCAACAGGCCCAGTACTTC
CASSSPQQAQYF
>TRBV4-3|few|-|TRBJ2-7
TGCGCCAGCAGCCAAGAGCCCACGACCGAAACCTCCTCCTACGAGCAGTACTTC
CASSQEPTTETSSYEQYF
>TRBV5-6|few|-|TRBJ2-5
TGTGCCAGCAGCCGTCCCCGGATCCGGGAGACCCAGTACTTC
CASSRPRIRETQYF
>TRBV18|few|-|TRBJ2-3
TGTGCCAGCTCACCACGGGGAGCGAACACAGATACGCAGTATTTT
CASSPRGANTDTQYF
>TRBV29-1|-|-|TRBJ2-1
TGCAGCGTTTCCCCTTCCAGCGAGCAGTTCTTC
CSVSPSSEQFF
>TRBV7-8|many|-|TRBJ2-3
TGTGCCAGCAGCCCGCGATCCATGGGGACCACAGATACGCAGTATTTT
CASSPRSMGTTDTQYF
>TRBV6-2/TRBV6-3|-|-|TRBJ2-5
TGTGCCAGCAGACCGGGACAAGGGGAGACCCAGTACTTC
CASRPGQGETQYF
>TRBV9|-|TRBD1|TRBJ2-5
TGTGCCAGCAGCGTACTTTTTGAGGGGGCGTCTGAGACCCAGTACTTC
CASSVLFEGASETQYF
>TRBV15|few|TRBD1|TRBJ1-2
TGTGCCACCAGCAGAGATGGGGACAGTCCCTATGGCTACACCTTC
CATSRDGDSPYGYTF
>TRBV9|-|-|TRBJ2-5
TGTGCCACCAGTGATTTGAATGCGGAGACCCAGTACTTC
CATSDLNAETQYF
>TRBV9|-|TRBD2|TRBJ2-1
TGTGCCAGCAGCGTAGCGGGGGGGATCTACAATGAGCAGTTCTTC
CASSVAGGIYNEQFF
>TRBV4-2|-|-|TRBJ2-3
TGTGCCAGCAGCCGCCCCGGACCAGAAGGAACGGATACGCAGTATTTT
CASSRPGPEGTDTQYF
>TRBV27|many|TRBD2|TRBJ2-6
TGTGCCAGCAGTTTACGGGAGGCTGGGGCCAACGTCCTGACTTTC
CASSLREAGANVLTF
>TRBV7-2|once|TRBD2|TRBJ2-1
TGTGCCAGCAGCTTAGGTGTCGGGGGGACCCACAATGAGCAGTTCTTC
CASSLGVGGTHNEQFF
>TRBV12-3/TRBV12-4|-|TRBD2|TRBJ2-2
TGTGCCAGCAGTTTATATTATAGCGGGCTCTACACCGGGGAGCTGTTTTTT
CASSLYYSGLYTGELFF
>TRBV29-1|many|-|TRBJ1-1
TGCAGCGCCGGAGGAGGGATGTCCGGTAATCGCGGCACTGAAGCTTTCTTT
CSAGGGMSGNRGTEAFF
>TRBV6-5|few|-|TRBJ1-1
TGTGCCAGCAGGAGGGGGGTTAACACTGAAGCTTTCTTT
CASRRGVNTEAFF
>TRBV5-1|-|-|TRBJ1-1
TGCGCCAGCAGCTTGAACAGGGCGAACACTGAAGCTTTCTTT
CASSLNRANTEAFF
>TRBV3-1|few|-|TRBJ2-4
TGTGCCAGCAGCCAAGAGGGGTTCGGCAAAAACATTCAGTACTTC
CASSQEGFGKNIQYF
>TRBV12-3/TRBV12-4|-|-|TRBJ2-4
TGTGCCAGCAGTATGAGGAGGGGGAGATCCACCGCGGACATTCAGTACTTC
CASSMRRGRSTADIQYF
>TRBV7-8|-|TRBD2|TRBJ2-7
TGTGCCAGCAGCCCCCGATTGGGACTAGCGGGAGAAAGTTCCCCCTACGAGCAGTACTTC
CASSPRLGLAGESSPYEQYF
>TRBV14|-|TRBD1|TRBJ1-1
TGTGCCAGCAGCCAAGTCAGGGGGAGGGCTGAAGCTTTCTTT
CASSQVRGRAEAFF
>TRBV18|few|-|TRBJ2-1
TGTGCCAGCTCTCCTATGGATGAGCAGTTCTTC
CASSPMDEQFF
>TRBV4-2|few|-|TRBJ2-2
TGTGCCAGCAGCCAAGATCAGTACGGGGCGGAAGGCACCGGGGAGCTGTTTTTT
CASSQDQYGAEGTGELFF
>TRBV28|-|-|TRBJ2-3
TGTGCCAGCAGTCTCCTATACCGCCGGGACCGCACAGATACGCAGTATTTT
CASSLLYRRDRTDTQYF
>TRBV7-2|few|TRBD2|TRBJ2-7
TGTGCCAGCAGCCTTACCGGGAGGGGTATCTACGAGCAGTACTTC
CASSLTGRGIYEQYF
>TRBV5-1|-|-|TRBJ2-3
TGCGCCAGCAGCTCTAGGGTAAACACAGATACGCAGTATTTT
CASSSRVNTDTQYF
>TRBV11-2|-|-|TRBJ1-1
TGTGCCACCTCCGACCGGGGGAACACTGAAGCTTTCTTT
CATSDRGNTEAFF
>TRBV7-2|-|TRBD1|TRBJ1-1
TGTGCCAGCAAAAGACAGGGAAACACTGAAGCTTTCTTT
CASKRQGNTEAFF